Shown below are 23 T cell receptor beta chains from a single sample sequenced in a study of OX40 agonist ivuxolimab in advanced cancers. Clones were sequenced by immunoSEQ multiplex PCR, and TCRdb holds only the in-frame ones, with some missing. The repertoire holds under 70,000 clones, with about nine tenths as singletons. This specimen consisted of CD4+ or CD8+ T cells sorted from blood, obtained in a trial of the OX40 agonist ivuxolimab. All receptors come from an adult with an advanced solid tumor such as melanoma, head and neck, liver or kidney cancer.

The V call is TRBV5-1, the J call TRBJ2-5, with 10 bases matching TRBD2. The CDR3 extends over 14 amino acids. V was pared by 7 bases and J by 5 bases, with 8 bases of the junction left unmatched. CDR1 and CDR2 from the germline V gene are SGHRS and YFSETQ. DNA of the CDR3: TGCGCCAGCGCGGTAGCGGGAGGTTTTGAGACCCAGTACTTC. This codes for CASAVAGGFETQYF.

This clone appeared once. The CDR3 reads CASSQGAMTYEQYF. The CDR3 DNA reads TGTGCCAGCTCCCAGGGGGCTATGACGTACGAGCAGTACTTC. This rearrangement joins TRBV18 to TRBJ2-7; 8 bases map to TRBD1. CDR1 is KGHSH and CDR2 is LQKENI in the germline V gene. The CDR3 extends over 14 amino acids. Losses at the gene ends were 6 bases for V and 4 bases for J; bases not matched to a gene: 8.

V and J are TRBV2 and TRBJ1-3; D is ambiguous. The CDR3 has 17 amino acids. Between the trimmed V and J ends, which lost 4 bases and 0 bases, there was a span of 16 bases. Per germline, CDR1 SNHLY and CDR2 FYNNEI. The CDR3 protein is CASSVRMDGYSGNTIYF. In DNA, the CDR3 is TGTGCCAGCAGTGTCCGGATGGACGGCTACTCTGGAAACACCATATATTTT.

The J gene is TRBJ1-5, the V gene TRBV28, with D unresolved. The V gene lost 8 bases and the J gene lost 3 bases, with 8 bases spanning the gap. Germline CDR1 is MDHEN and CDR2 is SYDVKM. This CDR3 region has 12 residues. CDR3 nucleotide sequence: TGTGCCAGCGGTACCCCCAATCAGCCCCAGCATTTT. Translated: CASGTPNQPQHF.

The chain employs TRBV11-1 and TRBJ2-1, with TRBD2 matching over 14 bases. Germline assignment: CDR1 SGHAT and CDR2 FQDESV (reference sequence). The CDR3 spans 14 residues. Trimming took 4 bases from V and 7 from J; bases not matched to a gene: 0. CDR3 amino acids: CASSWTSGRNEQFF. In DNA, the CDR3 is TGTGCCAGCAGCTGGACTAGCGGGAGGAATGAGCAGTTCTTC.

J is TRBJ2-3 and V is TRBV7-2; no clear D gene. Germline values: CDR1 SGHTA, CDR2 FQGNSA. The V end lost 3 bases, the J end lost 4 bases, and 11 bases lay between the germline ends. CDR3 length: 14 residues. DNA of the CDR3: TGTGCCAGCAGCTTTTTATCGGAGCCAGATACGCAGTATTTT. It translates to CASSFLSEPDTQYF.

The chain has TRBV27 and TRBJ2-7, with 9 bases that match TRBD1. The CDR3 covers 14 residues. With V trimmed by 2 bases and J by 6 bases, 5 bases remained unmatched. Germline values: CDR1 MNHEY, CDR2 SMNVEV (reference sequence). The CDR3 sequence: CASSLIQGAFEQYF. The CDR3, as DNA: TGTGCCAGCAGTTTAATACAGGGGGCGTTCGAGCAGTACTTC.

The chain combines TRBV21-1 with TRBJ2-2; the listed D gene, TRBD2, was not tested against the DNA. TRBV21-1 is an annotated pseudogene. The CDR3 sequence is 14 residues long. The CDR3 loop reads CASSKKQNTGELFF. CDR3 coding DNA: TGTGCCAGCAGCAAAAAGCAGAACACCGGGGAGCTGTTTTTT.

The CDR3 DNA follows: TGTGCCAGCAGGCCGGGACAGGGGTCCTACGAGCAGTACTTC. It encodes CASRPGQGSYEQYF. V and J are TRBV2 and TRBJ2-7; 10 nucleotides align to TRBD1. Per germline, CDR1 SNHLY and CDR2 FYNNEI. V lost 6 bases, J lost 1 base, and 3 bases stayed unmatched. The CDR3 extends over 14 amino acids. Variable domain in full (rest from reference TRBV2 and TRBJ2-7): EPEVTQTPSHQVTQMGQEVILRCVPISNHLYFYWYRQILGQKVEFLVSFYNNEISEKSEIFDDQFSVERPDGSNFTLKIRSTKLEDSAMYFCASRPGQGSYEQYFGPGTRLTVT.

The chain's CDR3 is CASSSQGFRNQPQHF. In DNA, the CDR3 is TGTGCCAGTAGCTCTCAGGGATTTCGGAATCAGCCCCAGCATTTT. The chain has TRBV19 and TRBJ1-5; tentatively, D is TRBD1 (5 bases). The CDR3 contains 15 residues. Germline V lookup: CDR1 LNHDA, CDR2 SQIVND (reference sequence). V shed 6 bases and J shed 4 bases, with 16 bases lying between them.

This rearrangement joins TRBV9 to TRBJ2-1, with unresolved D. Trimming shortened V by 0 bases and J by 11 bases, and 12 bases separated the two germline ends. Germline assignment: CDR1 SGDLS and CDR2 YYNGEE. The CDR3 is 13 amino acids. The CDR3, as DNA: TGTGCCAGCAGCGTAGGAATGGTAAGCCAGCAGTTCTTC. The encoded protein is CASSVGMVSQQFF.

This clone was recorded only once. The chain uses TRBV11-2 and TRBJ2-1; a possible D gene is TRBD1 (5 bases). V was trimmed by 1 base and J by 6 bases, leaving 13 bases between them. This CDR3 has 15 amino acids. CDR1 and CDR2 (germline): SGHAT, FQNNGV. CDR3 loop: CASSLGRGRANEQFF. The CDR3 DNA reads TGTGCCAGCAGCTTAGGAAGGGGAAGAGCCAATGAGCAGTTCTTC.

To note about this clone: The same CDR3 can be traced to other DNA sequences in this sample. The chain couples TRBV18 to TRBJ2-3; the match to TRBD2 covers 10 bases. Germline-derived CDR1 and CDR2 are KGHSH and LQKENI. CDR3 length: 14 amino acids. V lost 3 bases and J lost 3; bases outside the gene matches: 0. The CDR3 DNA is TGTGCCAGCTCACCTAGCGGGAGGACAGATACGCAGTATTTT. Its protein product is CASSPSGRTDTQYF. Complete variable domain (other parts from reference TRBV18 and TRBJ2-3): NAGVMQNPRHLVRRRGQEARLRCSPMKGHSHVYWYRQLPEEGLKFMVYLQKENIIDESGMPKERFSAEFPKEGPSILRIQQVVRGDSAAYFCASSPSGRTDTQYFGPGTRLTVL.

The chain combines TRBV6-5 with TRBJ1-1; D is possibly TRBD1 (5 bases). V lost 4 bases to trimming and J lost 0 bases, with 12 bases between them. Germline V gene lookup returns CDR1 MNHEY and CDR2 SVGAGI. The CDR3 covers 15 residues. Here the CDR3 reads CASSWDRIMNTEAFF. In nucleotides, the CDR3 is TGTGCCAGCAGTTGGGACCGGATCATGAACACTGAAGCTTTCTTT.

The CDR3 spells CASSMWAPNTEAFF. Written as DNA, the CDR3 is TGTGCCAGTAGCATGTGGGCCCCGAACACTGAAGCTTTCTTT. V usage is TRBV14 and J usage is TRBJ1-1; D is uncertain. The CDR3 contains 14 residues. Germline CDR1 is SGHDN and CDR2 is FVKESK. The ends were cut back, 9 bases at V and 1 base at J, with 15 bases in the middle. Filled out from reference TRBV14 and TRBJ1-1, the complete variable domain reads EAGVTQFPSHSVIEKGQTVTLRCDPISGHDNLYWYRRVMGKEIKFLLHFVKESKQDESGMPNNRFLAERTGGTYSTLKVQPAELEDSGVYFCASSMWAPNTEAFFGQGTRLTVV.

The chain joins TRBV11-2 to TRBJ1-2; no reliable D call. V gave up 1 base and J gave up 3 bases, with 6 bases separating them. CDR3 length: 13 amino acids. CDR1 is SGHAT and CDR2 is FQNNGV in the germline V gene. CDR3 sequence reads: CASSLVRDYGYTF. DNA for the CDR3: TGTGCCAGCAGCTTAGTACGCGACTATGGCTACACCTTC.

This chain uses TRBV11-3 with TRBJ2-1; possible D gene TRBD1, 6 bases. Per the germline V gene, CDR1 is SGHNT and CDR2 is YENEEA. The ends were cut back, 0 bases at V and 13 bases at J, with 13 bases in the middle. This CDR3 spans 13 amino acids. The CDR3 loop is CASSLDSGTFQFF. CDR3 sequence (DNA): TGTGCCAGCAGCTTAGATTCCGGGACATTTCAGTTCTTC.

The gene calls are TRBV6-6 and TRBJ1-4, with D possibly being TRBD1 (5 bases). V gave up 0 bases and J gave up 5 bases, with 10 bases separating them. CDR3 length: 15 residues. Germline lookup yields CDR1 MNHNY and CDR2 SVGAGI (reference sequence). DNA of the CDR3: TGTGCCAGCAGTTACTCGGGGACGGCCAATGAAAAACTGTTTTTT. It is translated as CASSYSGTANEKLFF.

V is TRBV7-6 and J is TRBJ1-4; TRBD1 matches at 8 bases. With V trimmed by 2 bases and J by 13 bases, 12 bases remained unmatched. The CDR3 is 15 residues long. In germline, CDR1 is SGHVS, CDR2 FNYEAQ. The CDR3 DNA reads TGTGCCAGCAGCTTATCGTCCCAGGGGGCTGGATCACTGTTTTTT. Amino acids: CASSLSSQGAGSLFF.

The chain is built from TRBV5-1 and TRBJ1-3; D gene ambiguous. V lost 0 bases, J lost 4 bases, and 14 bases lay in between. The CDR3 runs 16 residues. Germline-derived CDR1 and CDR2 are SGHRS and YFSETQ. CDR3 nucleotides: TGCGCCAGCAGCTTGGAACCGGGGTTTGTCGGAAACACCATATATTTT. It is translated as CASSLEPGFVGNTIYF.

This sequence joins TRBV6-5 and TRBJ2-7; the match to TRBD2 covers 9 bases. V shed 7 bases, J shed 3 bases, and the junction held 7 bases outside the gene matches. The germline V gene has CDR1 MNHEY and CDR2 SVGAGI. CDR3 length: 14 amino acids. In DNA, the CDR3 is TGTGCCAGCACCGATCTAGCGGGACGCTACGAGCAGTACTTC. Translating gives CASTDLAGRYEQYF.

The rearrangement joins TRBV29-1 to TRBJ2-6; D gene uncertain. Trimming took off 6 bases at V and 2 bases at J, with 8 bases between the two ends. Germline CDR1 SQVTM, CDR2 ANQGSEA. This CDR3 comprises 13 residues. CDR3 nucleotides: TGCAGCGTGGGTGGGGCTGGGGCCAACGTCCTGACTTTC. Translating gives CSVGGAGANVLTF.

CDR3 DNA: TGTGCCAGCAGCGTTGGACAGTTCTCCTACGAGCAGTACTTC. Its protein is CASSVGQFSYEQYF. The chain is built from TRBV9 and TRBJ2-7, with a possible D match to TRBD1 (6 bases). The CDR3 contains 14 residues. V lost 2 bases, J lost 0 bases, and 9 bases lay in between. Germline-derived CDR1 and CDR2 are SGDLS and YYNGEE. Together with reference TRBV9 and TRBJ2-7, the CDR3 gives the full variable domain: DSGVTQTPKHLITATGQRVTLRCSPRSGDLSVYWYQQSLDQGLQFLIQYYNGEERAKGNILERFSAQQFPDLHSELNLSSLELGDSALYFCASSVGQFSYEQYFGPGTRLTVT.